This passage covers 5 T cell receptor beta chains from one sample sequenced in a study of beta chain features in type 1 diabetes (dated by TCRdb to the late 2010s). Libraries were constructed by the immunoSEQ multiplex PCR assay. The entire isolated RNA was reverse transcribed using the High Capacity cDNA Reverse Transcription Kit, and thus expressed TCRB transcripts were sequenced. TCRdb's version of the immuneACCESS table is confined to in-frame rearrangements and falls short of the full clone set. An unresolved V gene accounts for under half of the shortfall where checked; the remainder is of unknown origin. For this sample the table gives under 500,000 clones, of which about 32% were detected only once. The top ten clonotypes cover around 0.065% of the sample. Input material: naive CD4+ T cells from blood. The cell subset or site label for this specimen denotes: true naive CD4+ T cells. Receptors were obtained from a man younger than 35 in good health.

The V gene is TRBV6-6, the J gene TRBJ2-5; tentative D call: TRBD1 (5 bases). This CDR3 spans 14 amino acids. Looked up from germline, CDR1 is MNHNY and CDR2 is SVGAGI (reference sequence). Deletions cut 5 bases from V and 4 bases from J, with 14 bases between. The CDR3 DNA reads as TGTGCCAGCAGTGTATCCAGGGCGGTAGAGACCCAGTACTTC. Protein: CASSVSRAVETQYF.

In this sample, this clone turned up a few times. The chain links TRBV10-3 to TRBJ2-1; 7 bases map to TRBD2. This CDR3 spans 14 amino acids. V shed 4 bases, J shed 9 bases, and the junction held 9 bases outside the gene matches. Germline V gene lookup returns CDR1 ENHRY and CDR2 SYGVKD. The CDR3 region is CAISGSSGPIEQFF. As DNA, the CDR3 is TGTGCCATCAGTGGCTCTAGCGGCCCGATTGAGCAGTTCTTC.

The chain carries TRBV5-4 and TRBJ2-7, with D perhaps matching TRBD1 (6 bases). Trimming took off 0 bases at V and 0 bases at J, with 13 bases between the two ends. Germline CDR1 SGHNT, CDR2 YYREEE (reference sequence). The CDR3 covers 16 residues. The CDR3 spells CASSLAADSRSYEQYF. In DNA form, the CDR3 reads TGTGCCAGCAGCTTGGCGGCGGACAGCCGCTCCTACGAGCAGTACTTC.

This chain joins TRBV6-6 and TRBJ1-5; 7 nucleotides agree with TRBD1. J lost 3 bases, V lost 7 bases, and 6 bases had no gene match. The CDR3 contains 14 residues. The V gene's germline CDR1 is MNHNY and CDR2 SVGAGI (reference sequence). The CDR3 DNA sequence: TGTGCCAGCAACGCAGGGGGTGCCAATCAGCCCCAGCATTTT. The encoded protein is CASNAGGANQPQHF.

This chain connects TRBV25-1 to TRBJ2-5, with D possibly called TRBD1 or TRBD2 (6 bases each). Trimming took 3 bases from V and 6 from J, leaving 11 bases between them. Germline V lookup: CDR1 MGHDK, CDR2 SYGVNS. The CDR3 consists of 13 residues. CDR3 in DNA: TGTGCCAGCAGTGACGGGGGCTCTCAGACCCAGTACTTC. Amino acid sequence: CASSDGGSQTQYF.